This T cell receptor (beta chain) was recovered during a study of shared clonotypes between healthy human individuals. Study overall: The cohort comprised a couple of women and a few men. Their ages spanned 18 to 49 years.

Concerning this clone itself: Its antigen is not known.

Data came from immunoSEQ multiplex PCR; TCRdb stores just in-frame clones and leaves some out. The sample has under 2,500,000 clones, 90% to 97% seen once. Study results and limitations: Sample collection involved blood only; tissue repertoires are likely different. Non-shared clonotypes had lower generation probabilities than clonotypes shared by all four sorted-subset donors. Some naive CD4 clonotypes, roughly 4.8%, turned up in common across several donors.

Germline CDR1 and CDR2: SGHAT and FQNNGV. The germline V and J ends were trimmed by 4 bases and 0 bases, with 9 bases remaining between them. The CDR3 is 15 residues long. The sequence was collected from a man younger than 35 in good health. The sequencing sample was made of naive CD4+ T cells sorted from blood. Noted subset: CD45RA+ positively selected. V and J are TRBV11-2 and TRBJ2-2; D not certain. The CDR3 here is CASSSRRPNTGELFF. The DNA for the CDR3 is TGTGCCAGCAGCTCCCGTAGGCCGAACACCGGGGAGCTGTTTTTT.